This record looks at one T cell receptor (beta chain) sequence and its context. After removal of 6 bases from V and 9 bases from J, the junction contained 10 bases not matched to a gene. This CDR3 is 13 amino acids long. Germline assignment: CDR1 MDHEN and CDR2 SYDVKM. Measured with immunoSEQ multiplex PCR; TCRdb has only the in-frame clones, and not every one. The profile shows over 150,000 clones, over 85% of them singletons. This sample stems from a study of control samples from healthy donors and cancer patients. This chain joins TRBV28 and TRBJ1-2; 7 bases line up with TRBD1. Source material: blood. This clonotype was obtained from a man aged 30 to 39 in good health. CDR3 in amino acids: CASRKGGRISYTF. The CDR3 DNA sequence: TGTGCCAGCAGAAAAGGGGGCAGGATCAGCTACACCTTC.